The TCR beta chain described here comes from a study of blood T cell repertoires in COVID-19. About the study: The United States, Italy and Spain were the sources of the acute and convalescent COVID-19 samples. T cells, B-cell-depleted T cells, or PBMCs provided the cDNA or gDNA that served as material.

Per the study methods: By means of reference gene primer amplification, nucleated cell counts were estimated. Generated by immunoSEQ multiplex PCR, the TCRdb table keeps only in-frame clones and is missing some. V and J calls and clone size come straight from that table; D and trimming were deduced from the DNA. In the table there are 95,000 to 150,000 clones, roughly 89% of which are singletons. From germline, CDR1 is ENHRY and CDR2 SYGVKD. Deletions cut 7 bases from V and 3 bases from J, with 16 bases between. This CDR3 region has 15 residues. The TCR was taken from a man aged 40-49 years with acute or convalescent COVID-19. This chain connects TRBV10-3 to TRBJ2-1; possibly TRBD2 for D (5 bases). Sequencing input: peripheral blood. This CDR3 is CAINVVAADYNEQFF. The CDR3 coding sequence is TGTGCCATCAATGTGGTTGCAGCGGACTACAATGAGCAGTTCTTC.